The 30 T cell receptor beta chains below come from one sample, sequenced in a study of CD8+ T cells in alopecia areata. Extracted from the samples, RNA was reverse transcribed into cDNA to serve as the sequencing template. The repertoire was sequenced with immunoSEQ multiplex PCR; TCRdb's copy has only in-frame clones and lacks some. The sample consists of a few hundred thousand clones, around two fifths of them appearing once. Sample treatment: oral pan-JAK inhibitor, 5-10 mg twice daily. Specimen: CD4+ T cells sorted from blood, collected at approximately week 30, from a patient treated with tofacitinib. The origin of the receptors is a human donor with alopecia areata.

This clone turned up a few times. The V call is TRBV6-5, the J call TRBJ1-1, with D unresolved. Trimming pared 0 bases from V and 1 base from J, leaving 12 bases between. The CDR3 runs to 16 residues. Germline CDR1 and CDR2: MNHEY and SVGAGI. In DNA, the CDR3 is TGTGCCAGCAGTTACTCGATGTATAATGGGAACACTGAAGCTTTCTTT. Protein product: CASSYSMYNGNTEAFF.

The V gene is TRBV27, the J gene TRBJ2-6; D not certain. CDR1 is MNHEY and CDR2 is SMNVEV in the germline V gene (reference sequence). This CDR3 contains 14 residues. V was cut by 4 bases and J by 0 bases, with 4 bases left in between. The DNA of the CDR3 is TGTGCCAGCAGTTACAGCTCTGGGGCCAACGTCCTGACTTTC. This translates into CASSYSSGANVLTF.

This chain links TRBV27 with TRBJ1-6, with D possibly TRBD1 on 6 matching bases. V lost 3 bases, J lost 8 bases, and 14 bases lay in between. The CDR3 contains 15 residues. CDR1 and CDR2 from the germline V gene are MNHEY and SMNVEV (reference sequence). The CDR3 DNA reads TGTGCCAGCAGTTTCTCGTCAGGGGCGCATTCACCCCTCCACTTT. Protein: CASSFSSGAHSPLHF.

The chain carries TRBV6-6 and TRBJ2-7; 8 bases are a match to TRBD1. This CDR3 has 13 amino acids. Germline-derived CDR1 and CDR2 are MNHNY and SVGAGI (reference sequence). V dropped 2 bases and J dropped 8; count of bases not matched to a gene: 5. CDR3 sequence reads: CASSYTTGGKQYF. CDR3 DNA sequence: TGTGCCAGCAGTTACACTACAGGGGGAAAGCAGTACTTC.

J is TRBJ2-7 and V is TRBV6-4, with a tentative D call TRBD2 (6 bases). The CDR3 totals 15 residues. The V end lost 5 bases, the J end lost 2 bases, and 16 bases lay between the germline ends. Germline loops: CDR1 MRHNA, CDR2 SNTAGT. The CDR3 DNA sequence: TGTGCCAGCAGTACCGGGAGCTACGGCCCCTACGAGCAGTACTTC. Its protein is CASSTGSYGPYEQYF.

This clone was found a few times. The J gene is TRBJ1-6, the V gene TRBV5-1; D is unresolved. Per germline, CDR1 SGHRS and CDR2 YFSETQ. The CDR3 extends over 16 amino acids. Trimming shortened V by 0 bases and J by 10 bases, and 17 bases separated the two germline ends. The CDR3 sequence is CASSLARGNGPSPLHF. The CDR3 DNA is TGCGCCAGCAGCTTGGCCCGTGGGAATGGCCCATCACCCCTCCACTTT. The whole variable domain, remainder taken from reference TRBV5-1 and TRBJ1-6, is KAGVTQTPRYLIKTRGQQVTLSCSPISGHRSVSWYQQTPGQGLQFLFEYFSETQRNKGNFPGRFSGRQFSNSRSEMNVSTLELGDSALYLCASSLARGNGPSPLHFGNGTRLTVT.

The CDR3 sequence is CASRSGMNTEAFF. CDR3 sequence (DNA): TGTGCCAGCAGGAGTGGAATGAACACTGAAGCTTTCTTT. The chain recombines TRBV14 with TRBJ1-1; D is unclear. CDR1 and CDR2 (germline): SGHDN, FVKESK. V lost 6 bases and J lost 0, with 8 bases in between. CDR3 size: 13 residues.

The V gene is TRBV5-1, the J gene TRBJ2-1; 12 nucleotides match TRBD2. CDR1 is SGHRS and CDR2 is YFSETQ in the germline V gene. Trimming at V came to 2 bases and at J to 7 bases, leaving 7 bases not matched to a gene. The CDR3 is 16 amino acids. Here the CDR3 reads CASSFLAGGARNEQFF. CDR3 DNA: TGCGCCAGCAGCTTTCTAGCGGGGGGGGCCCGAAATGAGCAGTTCTTC.

The gene calls are TRBV7-9 and TRBJ2-7, with TRBD2 matching over 9 bases. Looked up from germline, CDR1 is SEHNR and CDR2 is FQNEAQ (reference sequence). CDR3 length equals 16 residues. V shed 0 bases and J 0 bases; nucleotides not matched to a gene: 3. For the CDR3, the DNA is TGTGCCAGCAGCTTAGCTGGTAGCGGGAGCTCCTACGAGCAGTACTTC. Its protein product is CASSLAGSGSSYEQYF.

This clone has a handful of counts. The chain links TRBV5-6 to TRBJ2-7; possible D gene TRBD2, 7 bases. This CDR3 region has 15 residues. Deletions cut 6 bases from V and 0 bases from J, with 16 bases between. From germline, CDR1 is SGHDT and CDR2 YYEEEE. The CDR3 is CASTPWEGVSYEQYF. The CDR3 bases are TGTGCCAGCACCCCTTGGGAGGGGGTCTCCTACGAGCAGTACTTC.

This rearrangement joins TRBV4-1 to TRBJ1-5, with D uncertain. The CDR3 has 15 residues. Germline CDR1 and CDR2: MGHRA and YSYEKL. V was clipped by 1 base and J by 7 bases, with 14 bases between them. The CDR3 DNA sequence: TGCGCCAGCAGCCAAGTTTACGTCCTTCGGCAGCCCCAGCATTTT. Residues: CASSQVYVLRQPQHF.

This clone was seen a single time. CDR3 sequence: CASSSYRRPNTGELFF. The CDR3 DNA reads TGTGCCAGCAGTTCTTACAGGCGACCGAACACCGGGGAGCTGTTTTTT. The V gene is TRBV6-5, the J gene TRBJ2-2; possibly TRBD1 for D (5 bases). The germline gives CDR1 MNHEY, CDR2 SVGAGI. The CDR3 is 16 residues long. V lost 4 bases and J lost 0, with 12 bases in between.

This clone occurred a few times. This CDR3 reads CASSLAGRTYEQYF. CDR3 DNA sequence: TGCGCCAGCAGCTTGGCCGGGAGAACCTACGAGCAGTACTTC. The chain recombines TRBV5-1 with TRBJ2-7; weak D call: TRBD2 (6 bases). The CDR3 contains 14 residues. Trimming pared 0 bases from V and 2 bases from J, leaving 9 bases between. CDR1 SGHRS and CDR2 YFSETQ come from the germline V gene. The entire variable domain, with the rest obtained from reference TRBV5-1 and TRBJ2-7, is as follows: KAGVTQTPRYLIKTRGQQVTLSCSPISGHRSVSWYQQTPGQGLQFLFEYFSETQRNKGNFPGRFSGRQFSNSRSEMNVSTLELGDSALYLCASSLAGRTYEQYFGPGTRLTVT.

This rearrangement joins TRBV6-5 to TRBJ1-2; possibly TRBD1 for D (5 bases). Germline CDR1 MNHEY, CDR2 SVGAGI. The CDR3 runs to 12 residues. Trimming left V 7 bases short and J 8 bases short, with 14 bases between. The CDR3 nucleotides are TGTGCCAGCACACCGGGCCAGGGCGGCTACACCTTC. It codes for CASTPGQGGYTF.

With respect to this clone: Just one base apart from a much larger clone, this may be a read error. This chain joins TRBV7-6 and TRBJ2-3; D gene unclear. V lost 6 bases and J 2 bases, leaving 3 bases between the germline ends. The CDR3 runs to 11 residues. Per the germline V gene, CDR1 is SGHVS and CDR2 is FNYEAQ. CDR3 in amino acids: CASRDTDTQYF. The CDR3 coding sequence is TGTGCCAGCAGAGACACAGATACGCAGTATTTT.

In this sample, this clone turned up a few times. The genes are TRBV4-1 and TRBJ1-2; D is uncertain. CDR3 length: 15 amino acids. V shed 1 base and J shed 2 bases, with 11 bases lying between them. The V gene's germline CDR1 is MGHRA and CDR2 YSYEKL. The CDR3 sequence is CASSQGVGRNYGYTF. In nucleotides, the CDR3 is TGCGCCAGCAGCCAAGGAGTCGGCAGGAACTATGGCTACACCTTC.

V usage is TRBV18 and J usage is TRBJ2-7, with D unclear. Germline values: CDR1 KGHSH, CDR2 LQKENI. V lost 2 bases and J lost 6, with 14 bases in between. The CDR3 totals 14 residues. The CDR3 region has the DNA TGTGCCAGCTCACCAACACCACCGACGGCCGAGCAGTACTTC. Protein: CASSPTPPTAEQYF.

This clone was recorded a few times. The chain links TRBV19 to TRBJ2-7, with TRBD1 identical over 7 bases. With V trimmed by 5 bases and J by 2 bases, 9 bases remained unmatched. Looked up from germline, CDR1 is LNHDA and CDR2 is SQIVND (reference sequence). The CDR3 totals 15 residues. CDR3 DNA sequence: TGTGCCAGTAGTGTCGCAACAGGGGCGGCCTACGAGCAGTACTTC. The encoded protein is CASSVATGAAYEQYF.

This clone was observed a few times. This chain connects TRBV7-3 to TRBJ2-1; TRBD2 is a possible D gene (6 bases). The CDR3 spans 14 residues. V was cut by 5 bases and J by 10 bases, with 18 bases left in between. The germline V gene encodes CDR1 SGHTA and CDR2 FQGTGA. The chain's CDR3 is CASSPDLEGPEQFF. In nucleotides, the CDR3 is TGTGCCAGCAGCCCCGATTTGGAGGGCCCCGAGCAGTTCTTC.

This clone has a handful of counts. Within the sample, other DNA sequences also encode this same CDR3. V usage is TRBV20-1 and J usage is TRBJ2-1; D ambiguous. CDR1 is DFQATT and CDR2 is SNEGSKA in the germline V gene (reference sequence). The length of the CDR3 is 11 residues. Trimming pared 6 bases from V and 4 bases from J, leaving 7 bases between. CDR3 loop: CSARLYNEQFF. DNA of the CDR3: TGCAGTGCGAGACTGTACAATGAGCAGTTCTTC.

V is TRBV18 and J is TRBJ2-1; D remains ambiguous. The CDR3 consists of 13 residues. Germline V gives CDR1 KGHSH, CDR2 LQKENI. The V end lost 0 bases, the J end lost 5 bases, and 5 bases lay between the germline ends. Written as DNA, the CDR3 is TGTGCCAGCTCACCACCAATAGACAATGAGCAGTTCTTC. It encodes CASSPPIDNEQFF.

The chain uses TRBV6-1 and TRBJ2-2; D uncertain. Germline CDR1 is MNHNS and CDR2 is SASEGT. V was pared by 4 bases and J by 6 bases, with 6 bases between. The CDR3 is made up of 12 amino acids. CDR3 protein: CASSVVSGELFF. The CDR3 nucleotides are TGTGCCAGCAGTGTGGTCTCCGGGGAGCTGTTTTTT.

The chain combines TRBV7-9 with TRBJ2-5; D is ambiguous. Germline lookup yields CDR1 SEHNR and CDR2 FQNEAQ (reference sequence). The CDR3 spans 13 residues. The V end lost 1 base, the J end lost 5 bases, and 8 bases lay between the germline ends. CDR3 nucleotide sequence: TGTGCCAGCAGCTTAGGCCTCACGGAGACCCAGTACTTC. Protein product: CASSLGLTETQYF.

J is TRBJ1-1 and V is TRBV27, with D possibly being TRBD1 (5 bases). Trimming pared 3 bases from V and 1 base from J, leaving 15 bases between. The CDR3 is made up of 16 amino acids. Per the germline V gene, CDR1 is MNHEY and CDR2 is SMNVEV (reference sequence). The CDR3 loop is CASSFYNQGSNTEAFF. The CDR3 coding sequence is TGTGCCAGCAGTTTCTATAATCAGGGCTCGAACACTGAAGCTTTCTTT.

The chain uses TRBV6-1 and TRBJ2-7, with 8 bases matching TRBD1. V gave up 4 bases and J gave up 2 bases; unmatched junction bases: 7. CDR3 length: 15 residues. Germline V CDR1 and CDR2: MNHNS, SASEGT. CDR3 in amino acids: CASSGQGAPTYEQYF. In nucleotides, the CDR3 is TGTGCCAGCAGTGGTCAGGGGGCTCCGACCTACGAGCAGTACTTC.

The chain employs TRBV20-1 and TRBJ2-1; the D is unclear. Deletions cut 0 bases from V and 7 bases from J, with 4 bases between. Per germline, CDR1 DFQATT and CDR2 SNEGSKA (reference sequence). This CDR3 is built from 11 residues. CDR3 amino acids: CSARDPNEQFF. Written as DNA, the CDR3 is TGCAGTGCTAGAGACCCGAATGAGCAGTTCTTC.

This sequence joins TRBV2 and TRBJ2-3, with TRBD1 matching over 10 bases. The V and J ends lost 11 bases and 7 bases, in that order; junction bases with no gene match: 9. The CDR3 consists of 13 residues. Germline V lookup: CDR1 SNHLY, CDR2 FYNNEI. The CDR3 coding sequence is TGTGCCTGTTCGGGACAGGGGTCCAATACGCAGTATTTT. It encodes CACSGQGSNTQYF.

This clone was seen a handful of times. The chain joins TRBV9 to TRBJ1-6, with 9 bases matching TRBD1. V gave up 4 bases and J gave up 10 bases; unmatched junction bases: 15. Germline CDR1 is SGDLS and CDR2 is YYNGEE. The CDR3 consists of 17 residues. CDR3 sequence reads: CASSSQTGGRLGSPLHF. In nucleotides, the CDR3 is TGTGCCAGCAGCTCCCAAACAGGGGGCCGACTCGGGTCACCCCTCCACTTT.

This sequence joins TRBV21-1 and TRBJ1-5; the DNA was not used to check the table's D call, TRBD1. TRBV21-1 is described as a pseudogene. The CDR3 sequence is 15 residues long. The CDR3 DNA is TGTGCCAGCAGCGAACAAACAGATAGCAATCAGCCCCAGCATTTT. This codes for CASSEQTDSNQPQHF.

The V and J genes are TRBV30 and TRBJ1-1, with unresolved D. Germline CDR1 is GTSNPN and CDR2 is SVGIG (reference sequence). The CDR3 loop spans 22 amino acids. Trimming took off 0 bases at V and 0 bases at J, with 32 bases between the two ends. As DNA, the CDR3 is TGTGCCTGGAGTGTACTCCCAAGGCCGAACCCCCGACGGAAACAAATGAACACTGAAGCTTTCTTT. Translation gives CAWSVLPRPNPRRKQMNTEAFF.